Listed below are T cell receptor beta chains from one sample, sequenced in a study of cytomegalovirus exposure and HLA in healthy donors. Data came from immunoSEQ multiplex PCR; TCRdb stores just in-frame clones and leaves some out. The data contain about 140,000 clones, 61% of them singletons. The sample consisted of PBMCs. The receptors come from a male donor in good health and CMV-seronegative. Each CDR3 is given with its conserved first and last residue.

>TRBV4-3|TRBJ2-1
CASSQDQLAGGPYNEQFF
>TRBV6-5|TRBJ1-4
CASTRGGVNEKLFF
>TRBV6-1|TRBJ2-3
CASRRGGSADTQYF
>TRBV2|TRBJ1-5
CASSEARGEQPQHF
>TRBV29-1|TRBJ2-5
CSVTWTVQETQYF
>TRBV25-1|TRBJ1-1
CASSEFLVRGGWGTEAFF
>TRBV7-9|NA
CASSPPPAETILYEQYF
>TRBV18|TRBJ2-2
CASSPPAGRTGELFF
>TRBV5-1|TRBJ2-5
CASSLATTEETQYF
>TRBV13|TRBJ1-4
CASSSGQLNEKLFF
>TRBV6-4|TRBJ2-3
CASSEQGGTDTQYF
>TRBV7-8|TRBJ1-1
CASSFQGAYTEAFF
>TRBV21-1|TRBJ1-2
CASSHRHRGLTDYGYTF
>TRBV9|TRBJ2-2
CASGGLADTGELFF
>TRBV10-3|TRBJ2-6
CALGTGEAGANVLTF
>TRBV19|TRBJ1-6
CASSISGKLRGSPLHF
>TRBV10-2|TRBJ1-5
CASSGRGGLNSNQPQHF
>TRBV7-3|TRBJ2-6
CASKTGSGANVLTF
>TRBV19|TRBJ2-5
CASSPRTEETQYF
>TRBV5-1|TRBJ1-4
CASSPGQNNEKLFF
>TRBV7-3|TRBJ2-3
CASSLTSGTSTDTQYF
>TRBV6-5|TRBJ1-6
CASSYSLLGLSPLHF
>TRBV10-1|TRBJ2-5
CATQRGQQETQYF
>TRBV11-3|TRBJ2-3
CASSFGVSERTDTQYF
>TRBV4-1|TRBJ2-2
CASSQRQGLDTGELFF
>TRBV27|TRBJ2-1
CASSFVGVSYNEQFF
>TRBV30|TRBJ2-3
CAWSVNWGRTDTQYF
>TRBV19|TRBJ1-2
CASSTVNRHGYTF
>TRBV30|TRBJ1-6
CAWTQGVGDSPLHF
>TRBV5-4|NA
CASSSEMGQFSYEQYF
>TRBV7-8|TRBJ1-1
CASSLGTGPEAFF
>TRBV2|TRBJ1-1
CASSEVLFLNTEAFF
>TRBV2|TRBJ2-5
CASKEGLAGAWETQYF
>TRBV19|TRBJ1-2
CASRSQNRNAYGYTF
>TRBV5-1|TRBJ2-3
CASSLRVQGRPTDTQYF
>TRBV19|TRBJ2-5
CASGGGGRETQYF
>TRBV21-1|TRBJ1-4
CASSNAYWQVATNEKLFF
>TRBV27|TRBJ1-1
CASSPLLGGTEAFF
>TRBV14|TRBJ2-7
CASRITGGPYEQYF
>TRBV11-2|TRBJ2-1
CASSFALYNEQFF